Below are 10 T cell receptor beta chains sequenced from a single sample in a study of response to subunit inactivated influenza vaccine. TCRdb ran MiXCR on the RT-PCR reads and lists one entry per CDR3 protein. The sample carries fewer than 700,000 distinct CDR3 sequences, under 15% recorded once. The material sequenced was PBMCs from blood, taken 40 to 50 days after vaccination. The receptors were gathered from a middle-aged man who received an inactivated influenza vaccine.

The chain links TRBV20-1 to TRBJ1-2; 12 bases map to TRBD1. CDR1 DFQATT and CDR2 SNEGSKA come from the germline V gene (reference sequence). V lost 1 base and J lost 2; bases outside the gene matches: 14. The CDR3 runs 19 residues. The CDR3 loop reads CSARGTKGQGASWNYGYTF. CDR3 DNA: TGCAGTGCTAGAGGAACTAAGGGACAGGGGGCCAGTTGGAACTATGGCTACACCTTC.

A few counts support this clonotype. The gene calls are TRBV29-1 and TRBJ1-5; 8 bases are a match to TRBD1. The J segment lost 6 bases and the V segment lost 4 bases, leaving 5 bases of the junction unmatched. The CDR3 runs 13 residues. CDR1 SQVTM and CDR2 ANQGSEA come from the germline V gene. DNA of the CDR3: TGCAGCGTTGGGCAGGGGGCAGGTCAGCCCCAGCATTTT. Translated, it gives CSVGQGAGQPQHF.

Points on this clonotype: A read error may account for a junction end that differs from germline. The chain has TRBV5-1 and TRBJ2-2; TRBD2 matches 11 bases. This CDR3 has 19 amino acids. Per germline, CDR1 SGHRS and CDR2 YFSETQ. CDR3 residues: CTSSRPTSGATLNTGELFF. The CDR3 region has the DNA TGCACCAGCAGTCGTCCGACTAGCGGGGCCACGCTAAACACCGGGGAGCTGTTTTTT.

V usage is TRBV4-2 and J usage is TRBJ2-2; no clear D gene. V lost 1 base and J 4 bases, leaving 16 bases between the germline ends. The CDR3 totals 17 residues. Looked up from germline, CDR1 is LGHNA and CDR2 is YNFKEQ. CDR3 coding DNA: TGTGCCAGCAGCCAAGGCATCATAGGGATAGGCACCGGGGAGCTGTTTTTT. Amino acid sequence: CASSQGIIGIGTGELFF.

V is TRBV6-1 and J is TRBJ2-7; no definite D call. This CDR3 has 14 residues. The V end was cut by 10 bases, the J end by 5 bases, with 21 bases between. CDR1 is MNHNS and CDR2 is SASEGT in the germline V gene. The CDR3 bases are TGTGCCACTCAGGCGGTCCGGGCTTTCAACGAGCAGTACTTC. It translates to CATQAVRAFNEQYF.

V gene TRBV30 combines with J gene TRBJ2-5, with TRBD2 matching over 12 bases. J lost 3 bases, V lost 2 bases, and 4 bases had no gene match. This CDR3 is 15 amino acids long. Germline V CDR1 and CDR2: GTSNPN, SVGIG (reference sequence). CDR3 nucleotide sequence: TGTGCCTGGAGTACCGGACTAGCGGGGAAAGAGACCCAGTACTTC. As protein: CAWSTGLAGKETQYF.

This chain uses TRBV5-6 with TRBJ2-7; 8 nucleotides align to TRBD1. V shed 1 base, J shed 2 bases, and the junction held 20 bases outside the gene matches. The germline gives CDR1 SGHDT, CDR2 YYEEEE. The length of the CDR3 is 20 residues. CDR3 amino acids: CASSLNWYRGRRSQAYEQYF. As DNA, the CDR3 is TGTGCCAGCAGCTTGAACTGGTACAGGGGGAGGAGGTCGCAGGCCTACGAGCAGTACTTC.

This clonotype has a handful of counts. This sequence joins TRBV7-9 and TRBJ1-2; unclear D gene. Germline values: CDR1 SEHNR, CDR2 FQNEAQ (reference sequence). The V gene lost 4 bases and the J gene lost 2 bases, with 11 bases spanning the gap. The CDR3 covers 14 residues. The CDR3 loop reads CASSSQQLNYGYTF. CDR3 in DNA: TGTGCCAGCAGCTCCCAACAGCTAAACTATGGCTACACCTTC.

The chain carries TRBV28 and TRBJ2-7, with 12 positions matching TRBD2. The CDR3 is 17 residues long. Germline V gene lookup returns CDR1 MDHEN and CDR2 SYDVKM. The ends lost 5 bases at V and 2 bases at J; junction bases unmatched: 10. The DNA for the CDR3 is TGTGCCAGCAGTCGACTAGCGGGGGCCTACTTTACCTACGAGCAGTACTTC. Its translation is CASSRLAGAYFTYEQYF.

The V gene is TRBV29-1, the J gene TRBJ1-2; no definite D call. The CDR3 extends over 11 amino acids. Per the germline V gene, CDR1 is SQVTM and CDR2 is ANQGSEA. V was trimmed by 5 bases and J by 8 bases, leaving 12 bases between them. CDR3 sequence (DNA): TGCAGCGTTCGGGCAGGCCAGGGCTACACCTTC. Translated, it gives CSVRAGQGYTF.